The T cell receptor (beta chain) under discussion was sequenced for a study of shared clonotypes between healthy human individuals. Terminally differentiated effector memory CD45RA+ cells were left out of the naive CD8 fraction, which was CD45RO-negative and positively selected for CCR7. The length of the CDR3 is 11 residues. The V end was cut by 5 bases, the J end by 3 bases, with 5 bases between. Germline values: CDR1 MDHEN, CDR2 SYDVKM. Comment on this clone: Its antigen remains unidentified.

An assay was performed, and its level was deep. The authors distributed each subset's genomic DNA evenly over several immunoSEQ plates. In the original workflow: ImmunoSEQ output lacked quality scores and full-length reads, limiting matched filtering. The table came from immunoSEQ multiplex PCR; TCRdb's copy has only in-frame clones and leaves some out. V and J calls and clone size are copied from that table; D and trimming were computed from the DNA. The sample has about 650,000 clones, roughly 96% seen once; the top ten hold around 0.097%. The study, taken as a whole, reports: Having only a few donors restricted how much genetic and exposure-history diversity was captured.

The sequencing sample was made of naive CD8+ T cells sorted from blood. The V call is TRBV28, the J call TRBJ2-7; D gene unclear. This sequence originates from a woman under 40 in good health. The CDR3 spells CASSQSYEQYF. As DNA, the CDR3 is TGTGCCAGCAGTCAGAGCTACGAGCAGTACTTC.